This TCR beta chain emerged from a study of CD8+ T cells in alopecia areata. Study-level points and caveats: Higher clonality was seen in lesional scalp than in normal scalp, especially in alopecia totalis/universalis. Tofacitinib did not eliminate many expanded lesional clones from scalp or blood.

This CDR3 spans 13 amino acids. Germline V CDR1 and CDR2: SGDLS, YYNGEE. V lost 3 bases and J lost 10; bases outside the gene matches: 6. With respect to this clone: What it recognizes is unknown.

Treatment indicated: oral pan-JAK inhibitor, 5-10 mg twice daily. cDNA reverse transcribed from extracted RNA served as the sequencing template. Some clones are missing from TCRdb's copy, which holds only in-frame ones; the method was immunoSEQ multiplex PCR. Found here are about 210,000 clones, roughly 40% of them singletons; the top ten hold about 2.4%. This chain connects TRBV9 to TRBJ2-4; 8 bases match TRBD1. The input for sequencing was CD4+ T cells sorted from blood, taken at roughly week 38, from a patient treated with tofacitinib. This clonotype originated in a human donor with alopecia areata. The CDR3 sequence is CASSGYRGSIQYF. The CDR3 DNA is TGTGCCAGCAGCGGTTACAGGGGGAGTATTCAGTACTTC.